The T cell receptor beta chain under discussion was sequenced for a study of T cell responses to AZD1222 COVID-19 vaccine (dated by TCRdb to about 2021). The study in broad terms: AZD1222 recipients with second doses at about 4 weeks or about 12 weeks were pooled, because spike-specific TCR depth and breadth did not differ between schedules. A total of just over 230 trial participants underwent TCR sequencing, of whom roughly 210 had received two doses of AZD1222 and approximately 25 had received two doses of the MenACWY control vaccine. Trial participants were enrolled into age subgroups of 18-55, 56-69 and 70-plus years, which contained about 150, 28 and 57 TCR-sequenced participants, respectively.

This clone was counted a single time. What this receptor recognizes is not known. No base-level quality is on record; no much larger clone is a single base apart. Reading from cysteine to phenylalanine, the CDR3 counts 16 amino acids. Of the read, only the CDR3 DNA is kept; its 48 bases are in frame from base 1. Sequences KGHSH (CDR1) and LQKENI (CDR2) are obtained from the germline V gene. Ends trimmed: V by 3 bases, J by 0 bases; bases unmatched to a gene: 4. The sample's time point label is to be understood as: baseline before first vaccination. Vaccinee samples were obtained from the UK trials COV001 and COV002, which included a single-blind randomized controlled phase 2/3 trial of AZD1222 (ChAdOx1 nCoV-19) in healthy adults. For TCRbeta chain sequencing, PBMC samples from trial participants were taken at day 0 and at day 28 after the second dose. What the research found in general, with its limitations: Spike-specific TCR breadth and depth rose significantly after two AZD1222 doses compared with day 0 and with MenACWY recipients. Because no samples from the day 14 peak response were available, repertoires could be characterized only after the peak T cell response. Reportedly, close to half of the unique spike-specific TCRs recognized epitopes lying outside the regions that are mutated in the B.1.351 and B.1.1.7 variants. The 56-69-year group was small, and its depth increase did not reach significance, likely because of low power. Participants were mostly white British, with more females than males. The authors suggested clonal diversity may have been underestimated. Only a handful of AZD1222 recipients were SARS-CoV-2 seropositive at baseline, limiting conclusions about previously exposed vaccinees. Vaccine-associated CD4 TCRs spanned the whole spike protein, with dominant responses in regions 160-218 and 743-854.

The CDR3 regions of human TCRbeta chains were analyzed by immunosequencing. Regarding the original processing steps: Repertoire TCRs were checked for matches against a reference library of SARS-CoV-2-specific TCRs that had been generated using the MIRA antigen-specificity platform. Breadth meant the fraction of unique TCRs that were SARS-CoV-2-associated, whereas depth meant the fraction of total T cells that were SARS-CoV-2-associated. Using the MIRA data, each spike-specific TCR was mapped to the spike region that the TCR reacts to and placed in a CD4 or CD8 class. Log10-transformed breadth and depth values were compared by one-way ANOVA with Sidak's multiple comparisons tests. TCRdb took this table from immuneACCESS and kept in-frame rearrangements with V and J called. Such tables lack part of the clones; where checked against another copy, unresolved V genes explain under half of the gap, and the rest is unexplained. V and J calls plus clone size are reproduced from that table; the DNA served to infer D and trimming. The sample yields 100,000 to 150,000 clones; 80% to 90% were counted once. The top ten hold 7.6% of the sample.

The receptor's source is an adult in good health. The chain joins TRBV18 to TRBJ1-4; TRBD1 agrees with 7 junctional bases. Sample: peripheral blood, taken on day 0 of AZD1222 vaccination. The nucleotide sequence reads TGTGCCAGCTCACCTAATCAGGGGGCAACTAATGAAAAACTGTTTTTT. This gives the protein CASSPNQGATNEKLFF.